The next 28 T cell receptor beta chains were all read from a single sample in a study of cytotoxic CD8 clonotypes in ibrutinib-treated CLL. Measured with immunoSEQ multiplex PCR; TCRdb has only the in-frame clones, and not every one. Of 270,000 or so clones in the sample, around 77% were seen once. Sequences were derived from PBMCs, sampled at disease progression, from a patient treated with ibrutinib. The receptors stem from a human donor with chronic lymphocytic leukemia.

This chain uses TRBV18 with TRBJ2-7, with 10 bases that match TRBD1. The CDR3 sequence is 15 residues long. Unmatched junction bases numbered 4, after V lost 3 bases and J lost 2 bases. Germline V gene lookup returns CDR1 KGHSH and CDR2 LQKENI. CDR3 region: CASSPGQGLAYEQYF. As DNA, the CDR3 is TGTGCCAGCTCACCGGGACAGGGGTTAGCCTACGAGCAGTACTTC. The complete variable domain, with remaining parts taken from reference TRBV18 and TRBJ2-7, reads NAGVMQNPRHLVRRRGQEARLRCSPMKGHSHVYWYRQLPEEGLKFMVYLQKENIIDESGMPKERFSAEFPKEGPSILRIQQVVRGDSAAYFCASSPGQGLAYEQYFGPGTRLTVT.

This clone was detected only a few times. At the DNA level, this CDR3 is encoded by other sequences in the same sample as well. The rearrangement links TRBV5-1 to TRBJ2-3; D gene ambiguous. Trimming removed 0 bases at V and 4 bases at J, with 6 bases between. This CDR3 has 13 residues. The V gene's germline CDR1 is SGHRS and CDR2 YFSETQ. The CDR3 region has the DNA TGCGCCAGCAGCTTGGCAGGCGCAGATACGCAGTATTTT. This encodes CASSLAGADTQYF.

CDR3 DNA sequence: TGTGCCAGCAGGGCAAGGGCTGACAATCAGCCCCAGCATTTT. Its translation is CASRARADNQPQHF. The V gene is TRBV2, the J gene TRBJ1-5; D is ambiguous. This CDR3 spans 14 amino acids. The V end lost 6 bases, the J end lost 3 bases, and 12 bases lay between the germline ends. Germline V gives CDR1 SNHLY, CDR2 FYNNEI.

This chain connects TRBV7-9 to TRBJ2-2, with 12 bases matching TRBD2. V lost 0 bases, J lost 9 bases, and 11 bases stayed unmatched. The CDR3 covers 18 residues. CDR1 is SEHNR, CDR2 FQNEAQ, per germline (reference sequence). The CDR3: CASSLAPLSSGGARELFF. The CDR3 DNA reads TGTGCCAGCAGCTTAGCGCCCCTCTCTAGCGGGGGGGCTCGGGAGCTGTTTTTT.

CDR3 sequence (DNA): TGCGCCAGCAGCCAAGGAAGGGTGGAAGGGGATAACGAGCAGTACTTC. Its translation is CASSQGRVEGDNEQYF. The chain employs TRBV4-1 and TRBJ2-7, with D possibly being TRBD1 (5 bases). CDR1 is MGHRA and CDR2 is YSYEKL in the germline V gene. This CDR3 spans 16 amino acids. Trimming stripped 1 base from V and 5 bases from J, with 18 bases between.

This chain uses TRBV13 with TRBJ1-3, with a weak D call TRBD1 (5 bases). Trimming took off 0 bases at V and 4 bases at J, with 10 bases between the two ends. CDR1 and CDR2 (germline): PRHDT, FYEKMQ (reference sequence). The CDR3 length is 15 residues. In nucleotides, the CDR3 is TGTGCCAGCAGCTTAGGAGGGACCGGAGGAAACACCATATATTTT. This encodes CASSLGGTGGNTIYF.

This rearrangement joins TRBV9 to TRBJ2-2; perhaps TRBD1 as D (6 bases). V lost 4 bases, J lost 2 bases, and 15 bases lay in between. Germline loops: CDR1 SGDLS, CDR2 YYNGEE. The CDR3 loop spans 16 amino acids. As DNA, the CDR3 is TGTGCCAGCAGCCGTAGTTCAGGGGTTAACACCGGGGAGCTGTTTTTT. Translating it yields CASSRSSGVNTGELFF.

This clone was counted a single time. In DNA, the CDR3 is TGTGCCAGCAGCTCCCCATTAAGGGACTATGGCTACACCTTC. Encoded protein: CASSSPLRDYGYTF. The chain joins TRBV7-9 to TRBJ1-2; D is unresolved. The CDR3 sequence is 14 residues long. Germline-derived CDR1 and CDR2 are SEHNR and FQNEAQ (reference sequence). The V and J ends lost 4 bases and 3 bases respectively, with 12 bases between them.

V is TRBV5-1 and J is TRBJ2-1, with 11 bases aligning to TRBD2. Germline CDR1 reads SGHRS; CDR2 reads YFSETQ. With 1 base clipped from V and 4 bases from J, the junction kept 4 bases outside the gene matches. This CDR3 is built from 16 residues. The DNA of the CDR3 is TGCGCCAGCAGCTTGCGGGCTAGCGGGAGGTACAATGAGCAGTTCTTC. As protein: CASSLRASGRYNEQFF.

The genes are TRBV7-6 and TRBJ1-1; D unresolved. V lost 2 bases and J lost 6, with 7 bases in between. Germline CDR1 SGHVS, CDR2 FNYEAQ. CDR3 length: 12 amino acids. The CDR3, as DNA: TGTGCCAGCAGCTTACTCGGGCCTGAAGCTTTCTTT. It is translated as CASSLLGPEAFF.

The chain couples TRBV27 to TRBJ2-7; TRBD2 matches at 15 bases. The V segment lost 4 bases and the J segment 4 bases; nucleotides outside the gene matches: 5. Germline V gene sequence: CDR1 MNHEY, CDR2 SMNVEV (reference sequence). The CDR3 is 16 amino acids. Here the CDR3 DNA reads TGTGCCAGCAGTTCCCGGACTAGCGGGAGGGGGTACGAGCAGTACTTC. Its translation: CASSSRTSGRGYEQYF.

The chain uses TRBV29-1 and TRBJ2-7; D gene unclear. The CDR3 runs 12 residues. With 4 bases removed from V and 7 bases from J, the gap between germline ends came to 14 bases. From germline, CDR1 is SQVTM and CDR2 ANQGSEA. The CDR3: CSVGRELQEQYF. In DNA form, the CDR3 reads TGCAGCGTTGGTAGGGAACTACAGGAGCAGTACTTC.

The V call is TRBV7-3, the J call TRBJ2-3; D possibly matches TRBD1 or TRBD2 (6 bases each). This CDR3 spans 16 amino acids. The germline gives CDR1 SGHTA, CDR2 FQGTGA. V was clipped by 1 base and J by 1 base, with 12 bases between them. The CDR3 nucleotides are TGTGCCAGCAGCTTAATGGTGGGGGGCCGCACAGATACGCAGTATTTT. The encoded protein is CASSLMVGGRTDTQYF. Together with reference TRBV7-3 and TRBJ2-3, the CDR3 gives the full variable domain: GAGVSQTPSNKVTEKGKYVELRCDPISGHTALYWYRQSLGQGPEFLIYFQGTGAADDSGLPNDRFFAVRPEGSVSTLKIQRTERGDSAVYLCASSLMVGGRTDTQYFGPGTRLTVL.

The rearrangement joins TRBV28 to TRBJ1-2, with TRBD1 as a possible D gene (6 bases). The germline CDR1 and CDR2 sequences are MDHEN and SYDVKM. This CDR3 has 13 residues. Trimming took 5 bases from V and 4 from J, leaving 11 bases between them. The CDR3: CASSLTGSYGYTF. CDR3 DNA: TGTGCCAGCAGTCTCACAGGGTCCTATGGCTACACCTTC.

The genes are TRBV27 and TRBJ2-7, with TRBD1 matching over 8 bases. Germline V gives CDR1 MNHEY, CDR2 SMNVEV (reference sequence). J gave up 3 bases and V 3 bases, and 13 bases lay outside the gene matches. This CDR3 region has 17 residues. DNA for the CDR3: TGTGCCAGCAGTTTGTATCATTCGACAGGGGCAATCTACGAGCAGTACTTC. Translated: CASSLYHSTGAIYEQYF.

The chain couples TRBV23-1 to TRBJ2-7; D uncertain. TRBV23-1 is reported as an ORF; its role is uncertain. The CDR3 consists of 16 residues. Trimming stripped 1 base from V and 6 bases from J, with 19 bases between. The CDR3 bases are TGCGCCAGCAGTCAATACGAGGTGGCGGCAGTAACCGAGCAGTACTTC. The encoded protein is CASSQYEVAAVTEQYF.

The genes are TRBV1 and TRBJ2-5; the tabulated D call, TRBD2, remains unverified against the DNA. TRBV1 is a listed pseudogene. The CDR3 is made up of 15 amino acids. The DNA of the CDR3 is TGCACCAGCAGCCAAGATTCGCCTAGCCGGGAGACCCAGTACTTC. It translates to CTSSQDSPSRETQYF.

V is TRBV28 and J is TRBJ2-5, with 8 bases aligning to TRBD1. The DNA end favors TRBJ2-7, so the J call may be wrong. Germline V gives CDR1 MDHEN, CDR2 SYDVKM. The length of the CDR3 is 14 residues. CDR3: CASTLNGQGAEQYF. The CDR3 region has the DNA TGTGCCAGCACCCTGAACGGTCAGGGGGCCGAGCAGTACTTC.

This chain connects TRBV18 to TRBJ2-7; possibly TRBD1 for D (6 bases). The CDR3 is 14 residues long. The V and J ends lost 7 bases and 7 bases respectively, with 20 bases between them. CDR1 and CDR2 (germline): KGHSH, LQKENI. The CDR3 sequence is CASFHRESPREQYF. The CDR3 DNA reads as TGTGCCAGCTTCCACAGGGAATCACCTCGAGAGCAGTACTTC.

This chain uses TRBV7-8 with TRBJ2-7; possibly TRBD1 or TRBD2 for D (5 bases each). The germline V gene has CDR1 SGHVS and CDR2 FQNEAQ. V lost 1 base, J lost 7 bases, and 14 bases lay in between. The CDR3 is made up of 14 amino acids. CDR3 loop: CASSLVVGPPEQYF. The CDR3 DNA follows: TGTGCCAGCAGCTTAGTAGTGGGACCCCCGGAGCAGTACTTC.

V usage is TRBV5-4 and J usage is TRBJ2-7; D is perhaps TRBD1 or TRBD2 (5 bases each). There are 15 residues in the CDR3. The V and J ends lost 0 bases and 0 bases respectively, with 10 bases between them. The germline gives CDR1 SGHNT, CDR2 YYREEE (reference sequence). CDR3 in amino acids: CASSLARGPSYEQYF. The CDR3 DNA sequence: TGTGCCAGCAGCTTGGCGAGGGGCCCCTCCTACGAGCAGTACTTC.

This rearrangement joins TRBV2 to TRBJ2-7; D is possibly TRBD1 (7 bases). Trimming shortened V by 11 bases and J by 4 bases, and 15 bases separated the two germline ends. Germline V lookup: CDR1 SNHLY, CDR2 FYNNEI. This CDR3 has 12 amino acids. The CDR3 reads CAVRGDGYEQYF. CDR3 in DNA: TGTGCCGTCAGGGGGGATGGTTACGAGCAGTACTTC.

This chain uses TRBV5-1 with TRBJ2-3, with D possibly TRBD1 on 5 matching bases. The CDR3 length is 13 residues. From germline, CDR1 is SGHRS and CDR2 YFSETQ. Trimming removed 2 bases at V and 4 bases at J, with 8 bases between. CDR3 coding DNA: TGCGCCAGCAGCTTCAGGGTTTCAGATACGCAGTATTTT. Translating it yields CASSFRVSDTQYF.

The chain is built from TRBV5-6 and TRBJ1-2; 7 bases are a match to TRBD1. Looked up from germline, CDR1 is SGHDT and CDR2 is YYEEEE. V gave up 4 bases and J gave up 3 bases; unmatched junction bases: 15. The CDR3 runs 17 residues. In nucleotides, the CDR3 is TGTGCCAGCAGCGTCAGGGGGGCCGCCGGGGTTGACTATGGCTACACCTTC. Translation: CASSVRGAAGVDYGYTF.

V gene TRBV2 combines with J gene TRBJ2-2; unclear D gene. CDR1 is SNHLY, CDR2 FYNNEI, per germline. The CDR3 has 11 amino acids. V lost 6 bases to trimming and J lost 6 bases, with 5 bases between them. The CDR3 sequence is CASSFAGELFF. In nucleotides, the CDR3 is TGTGCCAGCAGCTTTGCCGGGGAGCTGTTTTTT.

V gene TRBV28 combines with J gene TRBJ1-1; unclear D gene. The germline CDR1 and CDR2 sequences are MDHEN and SYDVKM. V lost 3 bases, J lost 8 bases, and 10 bases lay in between. This CDR3 has 12 amino acids. CDR3 bases: TGTGCCAGCAGTTTCCCAAGGCTAGAAGCTTTCTTT. This sequence encodes CASSFPRLEAFF.

Details on this clone: Other nucleotide sequences from this sample produce the same CDR3. The chain has TRBV29-1 and TRBJ2-5; D may match TRBD1 or TRBD2 (5 bases each). Trimming removed 7 bases from V and 5 bases from J, with 14 bases in between. The CDR3 covers 12 residues. Germline CDR1 and CDR2: SQVTM and ANQGSEA. The CDR3 nucleotides are TGCAGCGCCGAACGGGGCCAGGAGACCCAGTACTTC. It translates to CSAERGQETQYF.

This clone has only a few counts. Other DNA variants within this sample encode the same CDR3. The rearrangement joins TRBV10-3 to TRBJ2-7; D is undetermined. This CDR3 has 12 amino acids. Germline V gene sequence: CDR1 ENHRY, CDR2 SYGVKD. Trimming took off 0 bases at V and 3 bases at J, with 3 bases between the two ends. CDR3 in amino acids: CAISESHYEQYF. CDR3 nucleotides: TGTGCCATCAGTGAGTCTCACTACGAGCAGTACTTC.